The 20 T cell receptor beta chains reported below all come from one sample, sequenced in a study of blood T cells in healthy people across ages. Together with a sample-barcoded 5' primer, a J-beta primer mix was included in a second PCR lasting roughly 6 to 12 cycles. TCRdb re-analysed the 5' RACE reads in MiXCR, keeping a single row per CDR3 protein. The sample holds hundreds of thousands of distinct CDR3 sequences; about 30% are singletons and the top ten take 15% to 18%. Sequencing used blood. The receptors derive from a woman older than 75 in good health.

This clonotype was found many times. No DNA is shown, since the ends of the CDR3 on it are uncertain; the CDR3 is the one TCRdb lists. The V and J genes are TRBV5-1 and TRBJ2-7; TRBD2 reflects the table's D call only, with no check against the DNA. CDR1 is SGHRS, CDR2 YFSETQ, per germline. The CDR3 is 14 amino acids long, termini counted. The CDR3 here is CASSFGPGAPEQYF.

Comments on this clonotype: Being one base from a much bigger clone, this may be a read error. The V call is TRBV20-1, the J call TRBJ2-1; 13 nucleotides agree with TRBD2. The CDR3 has 15 amino acids. V lost 7 bases, J lost 7 bases, and 10 bases stayed unmatched. CDR1 DFQATT and CDR2 SNEGSKA come from the germline V gene (reference sequence). The DNA for the CDR3 is TGCAGTGGGGGAGGACTAGCGGGGGTTCGAAATGAGCAGTTCTTC. Translating it yields CSGGGLAGVRNEQFF.

The CDR3 DNA is TGCAGCGTCGGGACAGGGGAAACGGGGGAGCAGTACTTC. This codes for CSVGTGETGEQYF. The chain carries TRBV29-1 and TRBJ2-4, with 10 nucleotides matching TRBD1. This CDR3 region has 13 residues. The V gene's germline CDR1 is SQVTM and CDR2 ANQGSEA. Trimming cost V 6 bases and J 13 bases; bases outside gene matches: 12.

This clonotype was counted a few times. It may be a read error: a sequence one base away is much more abundant. The V gene is TRBV29-1, the J gene TRBJ2-1; D not certain. The DNA end is a closer match to TRBJ2-7, so the J assignment may be wrong. CDR3 length equals 14 residues. Per the germline V gene, CDR1 is SQVTM and CDR2 is ANQGSEA. In DNA, the CDR3 is TGCAGCGTTGATGTAGAAGACCCCTCCAATGAGCAGTACTTC. Protein: CSVDVEDPSNEQYF.

A few counts support this clonotype. The chain recombines TRBV20-1 with TRBJ2-1; perhaps TRBD2 as D (6 bases). This CDR3 comprises 12 residues. Germline V gene lookup returns CDR1 DFQATT and CDR2 SNEGSKA (reference sequence). Trimming left V 5 bases short and J 9 bases short, with 14 bases between. The CDR3 DNA reads as TGCAGTGCTGGGAGGACGGTTCCTGAGCAGTTCTTC. This codes for CSAGRTVPEQFF.

There are many counts of this clonotype. The chain joins TRBV7-9 to TRBJ2-7; possibly TRBD1 for D (6 bases). The V end lost 5 bases, the J end lost 6 bases, and 17 bases lay between the germline ends. The CDR3 totals 14 residues. Germline lookup yields CDR1 SEHNR and CDR2 FQNEAQ (reference sequence). The CDR3 here is CASSLGTNWIEQYF. CDR3 DNA sequence: TGTGCCAGCAGCCTCGGGACAAATTGGATCGAGCAGTACTTC.

With regard to this clonotype: A much larger clone differs from this one at a single base, so this may be a read error. The chain uses TRBV7-9 and TRBJ2-1; D is unresolved. CDR1 and CDR2 (germline): SEHNR, FQNEAQ (reference sequence). The CDR3 extends over 14 amino acids. The V gene lost 3 bases and the J gene lost 13 bases, with 19 bases spanning the gap. CDR3 sequence (DNA): TGTGCCAGCAGCTTGGCTCGCATTCAAGAGACCCAGTTCTTC. Translation: CASSLARIQETQFF.

This clonotype was observed at least ten times. This may arise from a read error, as a much more abundant clone is one base away. This chain connects TRBV6-5 to TRBJ2-7; no clear D. The ends were cut back, 5 bases at V and 5 bases at J, with 13 bases in the middle. The length of the CDR3 is 13 residues. In germline, CDR1 is MNHEY, CDR2 SVGAGI. The CDR3 DNA reads TGTGCCAGCAGTCGACATGTGATCGACGAGCAGTACTTC. Translated: CASSRHVIDEQYF.

This clonotype was found many times. V and J are TRBV10-3 and TRBJ1-6, with 8 bases lining up with TRBD1. Germline CDR1 ENHRY, CDR2 SYGVKD. The CDR3 has 14 residues. J gave up 5 bases and V 9 bases, and 6 bases lay outside the gene matches. The CDR3 DNA reads as TGTGCCATTGGACAGGGTCCCCATAATTCACCCCTCCACTTT. Translation gives CAIGQGPHNSPLHF.

This clonotype was picked up many times. This chain joins TRBV20-1 and TRBJ1-6; tentatively, D is TRBD1 (5 bases). The CDR3 length is 12 residues. The V end was cut by 0 bases, the J end by 8 bases, with 5 bases between. Germline V gives CDR1 DFQATT, CDR2 SNEGSKA (reference sequence). This CDR3 is CSAREGDSPLHF. The CDR3 region has the DNA TGCAGTGCTAGAGAGGGGGATTCACCCCTCCACTTT.

The chain has TRBV28 and TRBJ1-5; the match to TRBD1 covers 12 bases. The CDR3 has 18 residues. Germline lookup yields CDR1 MDHEN and CDR2 SYDVKM. Trimming at V came to 6 bases and at J to 0 bases, leaving 9 bases not matched to a gene. CDR3 in DNA: TGTGCCAGCAGAGGGGACAGGGGGCAAGCGTATAGCAATCAGCCCCAGCATTTT. Its protein is CASRGDRGQAYSNQPQHF.

The chain uses TRBV2 and TRBJ1-1; unclear D gene. Per germline, CDR1 SNHLY and CDR2 FYNNEI. V lost 1 base and J lost 0, with 6 bases in between. The CDR3 runs 14 residues. CDR3 sequence reads: CASSEVRVNTEAFF. The DNA of the CDR3 is TGTGCCAGCAGTGAAGTGAGGGTGAACACTGAAGCTTTCTTT.

The rearrangement links TRBV3-1 to TRBJ1-4, with 7 positions matching TRBD1. Per the germline V gene, CDR1 is LGHDT and CDR2 is YNNKEL (reference sequence). CDR3 length: 15 residues. Trimming cost V 4 bases and J 2 bases; bases outside gene matches: 4. The CDR3 spells CASSPNRGTNEKLFF. CDR3 sequence (DNA): TGTGCCAGCAGCCCTAACAGGGGTACTAATGAAAAACTGTTTTTT.

The sample holds many counts of this clonotype. V is TRBV12-3 or TRBV12-4 and J is TRBJ1-2; D not certain. The V and J ends lost 7 bases and 6 bases respectively, with 18 bases between them. CDR3 length: 14 amino acids. CDR3 residues: CASTLGRVFDGYTF. In DNA form, the CDR3 reads TGTGCCAGCACCCTAGGTCGGGTGTTTGATGGCTACACCTTC.

This clonotype was recorded many times. The chain has TRBV7-9 and TRBJ1-4; TRBD1 matches 9 bases. V shed 4 bases, J shed 1 base, and the junction held 4 bases outside the gene matches. The germline CDR1 and CDR2 sequences are SEHNR and FQNEAQ (reference sequence). The CDR3 has 16 residues. Here the CDR3 reads CASSSNRGQTNEKLFF. The CDR3 DNA sequence: TGTGCCAGCAGCTCGAACAGGGGGCAAACTAATGAAAAACTGTTTTTT.

This clonotype came up many times. This chain uses TRBV4-1 with TRBJ1-5, with TRBD1 identical over 8 bases. In germline, CDR1 is MGHRA, CDR2 YSYEKL. The CDR3 covers 18 residues. The V and J ends lost 0 bases and 0 bases, in that order; junction bases with no gene match: 7. The CDR3 reads CASSQDAQGANSNQPQHF. CDR3 DNA: TGCGCCAGCAGCCAAGATGCCCAGGGGGCAAATAGCAATCAGCCCCAGCATTTT.

A few counts support this clonotype. This chain connects TRBV11-2 to TRBJ2-6; TRBD1 aligns across 9 bases. Germline CDR1 and CDR2: SGHAT and FQNNGV. The CDR3 is 17 amino acids. The V segment lost 5 bases and the J segment 0 bases; nucleotides outside the gene matches: 5. The CDR3 DNA sequence: TGTGCCAGCAGCCCGCTGACAGGGGGCTCTGGGGCCAACGTCCTGACTTTC. It specifies CASSPLTGGSGANVLTF. Full variable domain (outside the CDR3, taken from reference TRBV11-2 and TRBJ2-6): EAGVAQSPRYKIIEKRQSVAFWCNPISGHATLYWYQQILGQGPKLLIQFQNNGVVDDSQLPKDRFSAERLKGVDSTLKIQPAKLEDSAVYLCASSPLTGGSGANVLTFGAGSRLTVL.

This clonotype was observed at least ten times. The rearrangement uses TRBV6-1 and TRBJ2-3; D may be TRBD2 (6 bases). Germline V gives CDR1 MNHNS, CDR2 SASEGT. This CDR3 spans 17 amino acids. V was shortened by 0 bases and J by 5 bases, with 18 bases between the two germline ends. The CDR3 nucleotides are TGTGCCAGCAGTGAAGCGAGGCTACTGCGGGGAGGAGATACGCAGTATTTT. This codes for CASSEARLLRGGDTQYF.

Remarks on this clonotype: This may be a read error: a much more frequent sequence differs by one nucleotide. The chain employs TRBV20-1 and TRBJ1-5; D not resolved. The CDR3 is made up of 12 amino acids. Per the germline V gene, CDR1 is DFQATT and CDR2 is SNEGSKA (reference sequence). The CDR3 reads CGASYGGQPQHF. In DNA, the CDR3 is TGCGGTGCTAGCTACGGTGGACAGCCCCAGCATTTT.

The chain is built from TRBV7-6 and TRBJ2-3; unclear D gene. Trimming took off 3 bases at V and 1 base at J, with 8 bases between the two ends. CDR1 and CDR2 from the germline V gene are SGHVS and FNYEAQ. This CDR3 is built from 14 residues. CDR3 sequence reads: CASSFLSRTDTQYF. In nucleotides, the CDR3 is TGTGCCAGCAGCTTTCTTTCCCGCACAGATACGCAGTATTTT.